The 13 T cell receptor beta chains below all came from one sample that was sequenced in a study of blood T cell repertoires in COVID-19. Assay used: immunoSEQ multiplex PCR; TCRdb lists only in-frame clones, some missing. Found here are some 270,000 clones, roughly nine tenths of them singletons; the top ten hold approximately 2%. Input material: PBMCs or T cells enriched from blood (not recorded which). Source of these receptors: a woman aged 60-75 years who had recovered from COVID-19.

The chain recombines TRBV5-1 with TRBJ2-6, with 8 bases that match TRBD1. Germline lookup yields CDR1 SGHRS and CDR2 YFSETQ. V gave up 3 bases and J gave up 4 bases; unmatched junction bases: 6. This CDR3 region has 16 residues. The CDR3 DNA is TGCGCCAGCAGCTACGAGACAGGGGCCGGGGCCAACGTCCTGACTTTC. Protein sequence: CASSYETGAGANVLTF.

This chain joins TRBV27 and TRBJ2-1, with D perhaps TRBD2 (6 bases). Germline-derived CDR1 and CDR2 are MNHEY and SMNVEV (reference sequence). CDR3 length: 16 residues. Trimming shortened V by 8 bases and J by 4 bases, and 21 bases separated the two germline ends. CDR3 in amino acids: CASFPWGVTIYNEQFF. The DNA for the CDR3 is TGTGCCAGCTTCCCCTGGGGGGTAACAATATACAATGAGCAGTTCTTC.

The chain has TRBV30 and TRBJ1-2; 8 bases fit TRBD1. The CDR3 contains 13 residues. Germline V gene sequence: CDR1 GTSNPN, CDR2 SVGIG (reference sequence). J lost 8 bases, V lost 0 bases, and 5 bases had no gene match. CDR3 bases: TGTGCCTGGAGTGTACAGACAGGGGACGGCTACACCTTC. Protein product: CAWSVQTGDGYTF.

The V gene is TRBV11-3, the J gene TRBJ1-1; D may be TRBD1 (6 bases). Germline assignment: CDR1 SGHNT and CDR2 YENEEA. The CDR3 consists of 13 residues. With 6 bases removed from V and 1 base from J, the gap between germline ends came to 9 bases. The CDR3 nucleotides read TGTGCCAGCAGGGAACAGGGGAACACTGAAGCTTTCTTT. Its translation is CASREQGNTEAFF.

This chain uses TRBV19 with TRBJ2-1; tentatively, D is TRBD1 (5 bases). The germline V and J ends were trimmed by 2 bases and 0 bases, with 11 bases remaining between them. CDR3 length: 16 amino acids. Looked up from germline, CDR1 is LNHDA and CDR2 is SQIVND (reference sequence). The CDR3 nucleotides read TGTGCCAGTAGTATAATGCTGGGGCACTCCTACAATGAGCAGTTCTTC. Translated: CASSIMLGHSYNEQFF.

The genes are TRBV12-5 and TRBJ2-3; 9 bases fit TRBD2. This CDR3 has 16 amino acids. Germline V CDR1 and CDR2: LGHNT, FRNRAP. Trimming removed 6 bases from V and 0 bases from J; junction bases left unmatched: 7. CDR3 sequence: CASGPGLAGSTDTQYF. In DNA, the CDR3 is TGTGCTAGTGGCCCCGGGCTAGCGGGGAGCACAGATACGCAGTATTTT.

This sequence joins TRBV9 and TRBJ1-1; D unclear. The CDR3 is 13 residues long. Trimming removed 0 bases from V and 7 bases from J, with 10 bases in between. Germline-derived CDR1 and CDR2 are SGDLS and YYNGEE. The CDR3 sequence is CASSVGGGYEAFF. The CDR3 coding sequence is TGTGCCAGCAGCGTAGGAGGAGGTTATGAAGCTTTCTTT. Drawing the rest from reference TRBV9 and TRBJ1-1, the complete variable domain is DSGVTQTPKHLITATGQRVTLRCSPRSGDLSVYWYQQSLDQGLQFLIQYYNGEERAKGNILERFSAQQFPDLHSELNLSSLELGDSALYFCASSVGGGYEAFFGQGTRLTVV.

This chain connects TRBV4-1 to TRBJ2-4; 7 nucleotides line up with TRBD2. V trimming: 0 bases; J trimming: 0 bases; junction bases outside the gene matches: 5. The CDR3 covers 17 residues. Per germline, CDR1 MGHRA and CDR2 YSYEKL. CDR3 DNA sequence: TGCGCCAGCAGCCAAGATCCGACGGGGGGAGCCAAAAACATTCAGTACTTC. It translates to CASSQDPTGGAKNIQYF.

This chain joins TRBV25-1 and TRBJ1-1; a possible D gene is TRBD1 (5 bases). The CDR3 covers 13 residues. Germline assignment: CDR1 MGHDK and CDR2 SYGVNS. V was clipped by 6 bases and J by 5 bases, with 13 bases between them. The DNA for the CDR3 is TGTGCCAGCAGGGAGAAAGGGGTGACTGAAGCTTTCTTT. Its protein product is CASREKGVTEAFF.

The chain employs TRBV14 and TRBJ2-1; TRBD2 agrees at 9 bases. V shed 1 base and J 4 bases; nucleotides not matched to a gene: 2. The CDR3 runs 15 residues. Germline V lookup: CDR1 SGHDN, CDR2 FVKESK. The CDR3 sequence is CASSQGTSGYNEQFF. CDR3 nucleotide sequence: TGTGCCAGCAGCCAAGGAACTAGCGGGTACAATGAGCAGTTCTTC.

This CDR3 is CAWSARGLLTDTQYF. The CDR3 region has the DNA TGTGCCTGGAGTGCGCGAGGACTTCTCACAGATACGCAGTATTTT. This chain connects TRBV30 to TRBJ2-3; the D gene is possibly TRBD2 (5 bases). The length of the CDR3 is 15 residues. The V gene lost 1 base and the J gene lost 2 bases, with 13 bases spanning the gap. Germline V gene data show CDR1 as GTSNPN and CDR2 as SVGIG (reference sequence).

The chain couples TRBV4-1 to TRBJ1-1, with 10 nucleotides matching TRBD1. Germline CDR1 and CDR2: MGHRA and YSYEKL. CDR3 length equals 16 residues. The V segment lost 1 base and the J segment 6 bases; nucleotides outside the gene matches: 8. The DNA of the CDR3 is TGCGCCAGCAGCCAAGTAGAGGACAGGGGGGGTGCTGAAGCTTTCTTT. Amino acids: CASSQVEDRGGAEAFF.

J is TRBJ1-2 and V is TRBV5-6; D may be TRBD1 (5 bases). Trimming removed 6 bases at V and 7 bases at J, with 16 bases between. This CDR3 spans 13 amino acids. Germline V gene lookup returns CDR1 SGHDT and CDR2 YYEEEE. As DNA, the CDR3 is TGTGCCAGCATCCGACAGACGGCGACTGGCTACACCTTC. This translates into CASIRQTATGYTF.